Included here is one TCR beta chain sequence, with context. This record comes from a study of blood T cell repertoires in COVID-19. Study summary: Spain, Italy and the United States supplied samples that represented acute and convalescent COVID-19. From T cells, B-cell-depleted T cells, or PBMCs came the material, which was cDNA or gDNA.

Data came from immunoSEQ multiplex PCR; TCRdb stores just in-frame clones and leaves some out. The table lists about 260,000 clones, over 75% of them singletons. The sequenced sample consisted of peripheral blood. The sequence derives from a human donor in a cohort sampled during active COVID-19.

CDR3 in DNA: TGTGCCAGCAGCCTTCTTGGACAGGGAAATCAGCCCCAGCATTTT. This sequence encodes CASSLLGQGNQPQHF. V usage is TRBV4-2 and J usage is TRBJ1-5; TRBD1 aligns across 8 bases. This CDR3 region has 15 residues. V trimming: 4 bases; J trimming: 4 bases; junction bases outside the gene matches: 6. The germline gives CDR1 LGHNA, CDR2 YNFKEQ.